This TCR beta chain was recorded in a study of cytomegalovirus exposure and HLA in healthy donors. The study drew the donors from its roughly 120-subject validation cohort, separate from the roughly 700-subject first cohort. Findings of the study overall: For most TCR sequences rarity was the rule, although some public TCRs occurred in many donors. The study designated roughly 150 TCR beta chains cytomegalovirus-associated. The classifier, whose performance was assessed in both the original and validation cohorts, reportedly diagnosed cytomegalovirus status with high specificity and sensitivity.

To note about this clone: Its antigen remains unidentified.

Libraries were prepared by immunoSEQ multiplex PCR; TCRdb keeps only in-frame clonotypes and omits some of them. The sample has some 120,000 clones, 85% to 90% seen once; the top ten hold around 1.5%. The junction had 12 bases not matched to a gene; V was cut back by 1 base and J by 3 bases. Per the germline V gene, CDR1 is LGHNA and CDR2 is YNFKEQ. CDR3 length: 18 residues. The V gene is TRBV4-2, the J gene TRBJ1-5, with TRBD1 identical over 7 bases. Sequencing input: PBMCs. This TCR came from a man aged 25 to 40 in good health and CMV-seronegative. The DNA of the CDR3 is TGTGCCAGCAGCCAAGGGACAGGTCGTACTCCTAACAATCAGCCCCAGCATTTT. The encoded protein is CASSQGTGRTPNNQPQHF.